This entry lists 3 T cell receptor beta chains sequenced from one sample in a study of T cells in Graves' hyperthyroidism and ophthalmopathy. TCR beta CDR3 regions were amplified from RNA transcripts. Primed by the HTBI set, a first-round RT-PCR was run on the TCR CDR3. TCRdb called the multiplex PCR reads again in MiXCR, with one record for every CDR3 protein. This table holds about 280,000 distinct CDR3 sequences, less than 30% found once. The specimen was blood. The source of these receptors is a man aged 40-50 years with Graves' hyperthyroidism that later progressed to Graves' ophthalmopathy.

This chain uses TRBV25-1 with TRBJ2-5, with 12 bases lining up with TRBD2. Trimming removed 5 bases from V and 5 bases from J; junction bases left unmatched: 9. The CDR3 runs to 16 residues. Per germline, CDR1 MGHDK and CDR2 SYGVNS. Here the CDR3 reads CASSLSRTSGKETQYF. CDR3 in DNA: TGTGCCAGCAGTTTGTCTAGGACTAGCGGGAAGGAGACCCAGTACTTC.

This clonotype was seen repeatedly, ten times or more. The J gene is TRBJ2-5, the V gene TRBV20-1; D remains unclear. This CDR3 contains 14 residues. Germline CDR1 is DFQATT and CDR2 is SNEGSKA (reference sequence). V dropped 0 bases and J dropped 1 base, with 9 bases sitting between them. The CDR3 is CSARDPAGQETQYF. DNA for the CDR3: TGCAGTGCTAGAGATCCCGCAGGCCAAGAGACCCAGTACTTC.

At least ten counts were recorded for this clonotype. The V and J genes are TRBV5-1 and TRBJ1-2; D not resolved. The CDR3 has 14 residues. Germline assignment: CDR1 SGHRS and CDR2 YFSETQ. V was pared by 4 bases and J by 3 bases, with 13 bases between. The CDR3 DNA sequence: TGCGCCAGCAGCACATCTACCTGGGACTATGGCTACACCTTC. It codes for CASSTSTWDYGYTF.